Listed below are T cell receptor beta chains from one sample, sequenced in a study of T cell responses to AZD1222 COVID-19 vaccine. Libraries were prepared by immunoSEQ multiplex PCR; TCRdb keeps only in-frame clonotypes and omits some of them. The data contain 190,000 or so clones, roughly nine tenths of them seen just once; the ten biggest clones take up 3% to 3.5%. Sequencing was performed on peripheral blood, taken 28 days after the second AZD1222 dose. These receptors were collected from an adult who received the AZD1222 COVID-19 vaccine. CDR3s include the opening cysteine and the closing phenylalanine or tryptophan. Fields, in order: J gene, clone size, D gene, V gene, CDR3 DNA, CDR3 protein. D genes are given only for firm matches. The listing skips clone size in some rows; elsewhere it reads once, few, many or a size class.

TRBJ1-5 | . | TRBD1 | TRBV7-2 | TGTGCCAGCAGCTTAGCTCGGACAGGAATTGGCAATCAGCCCCAGCATTTT | CASSLARTGIGNQPQHF
TRBJ1-1 | . | . | TRBV20-1 | TGCAGTGAGAGGGCTGAAGCTTTCTTT | CSERAEAFF
TRBJ1-5 | . | . | TRBV30 | TGTGCCTGGAGTGCCGATAGGTTTCTTGAGCCCCAGCATTTT | CAWSADRFLEPQHF
TRBJ2-2 | medium-sized | . | TRBV2 | TGTGCCAGCAGTGAGGGAGGACCCTCGGCTGGGACCGGGGAGCTGTTTTTT | CASSEGGPSAGTGELFF
TRBJ1-5 | . | . | TRBV10-2 | TGCGCCAGCACCCGACAGCCCCGGGCTGATAGCAATCAGCCCCAGCATTTT | CASTRQPRADSNQPQHF
TRBJ1-4 | . | . | TRBV29-1 | TGCAGCGTGGGATGGGATGAAAAACTGTTTTTT | CSVGWDEKLFF
TRBJ1-5 | . | TRBD1 | TRBV6-4 | TGTGCCAGCAGTCCAGGGGGCCGCAATCAGCCCCAGCATTTT | CASSPGGRNQPQHF
TRBJ2-1 | . | . | TRBV27 | TGTGCCAGCAGTTTCGAACGGATGGGAAATGAGCAGTTCTTC | CASSFERMGNEQFF
TRBJ1-3 | . | . | TRBV2 | TGTGCCAGCACCGACCGGGCTGGAAACACCATATATTTT | CASTDRAGNTIYF
TRBJ2-7 | . | TRBD2 | TRBV19 | TGTGCCAGTAGTATCCTGGGACTAGCGGGGTCCTACGAGCAGTACTTC | CASSILGLAGSYEQYF
TRBJ2-1 | . | . | TRBV2 | TGTGCCAGCAGTGTTCAGGGGCAAACCTACAATGAGCAGTTCTTC | CASSVQGQTYNEQFF
TRBJ2-1 | . | . | TRBV27 | TGTGCCAGCAGTTTATCGATTAGGAGGAGTCCTTACAATGAGCAGTTCTTC | CASSLSIRRSPYNEQFF
TRBJ1-2 | . | TRBD1 | TRBV28 | TGTGCCAGCAGTCCGCGGGACAGGGCAAATTATGGCTACACCTTC | CASSPRDRANYGYTF
TRBJ2-7 | . | TRBD2 | TRBV7-2 | TGTGCCAGCAGCTTCTGGACTAGCGGGACCTCGAGTTCCTACGAGCAGTACTTC | CASSFWTSGTSSSYEQYF
TRBJ2-3 | . | . | TRBV5-5 | TGTGCCAGCAGCTTGATTGCCGGGTTAACAGATACGCAGTATTTT | CASSLIAGLTDTQYF
TRBJ2-7 | . | . | TRBV19 | TGTGCCAGTAGTAGCCGTGGAGGGATCGACTACGAGCAGTACTTC | CASSSRGGIDYEQYF
TRBJ1-3 | . | TRBD1 | TRBV6-5 | TGTGCCAGCAGTTCCAGGACAGGGGGCCACGAAAACACCATATATTTT | CASSSRTGGHENTIYF
TRBJ1-1 | . | TRBD1 | TRBV24-1 | TGTGCCACCAGTGATGGACTGACAGGGCCCGAAGCTTTCTTT | CATSDGLTGPEAFF
TRBJ2-7 | . | TRBD2 | TRBV27 | TGTGCCAGCAGTTTAAAGGGAGTAGCGGGAGCATCCTACGAGCAGTACTTC | CASSLKGVAGASYEQYF
TRBJ2-3 | . | TRBD1 | TRBV10-3 | TGTGCCATCGGGGGACAGCTCACAGATACGCAGTATTTT | CAIGGQLTDTQYF
TRBJ2-3 | . | TRBD2 | TRBV11-3 | TGTGCCAGCAGCTTAGCTCAGACTAGCGGCACAGATACGCAGTATTTT | CASSLAQTSGTDTQYF
TRBJ1-5 | . | . | TRBV4-1 | TGCGCCAGCAGCCCTCGGACCAGCCTACAGCCCCAGCATTTT | CASSPRTSLQPQHF
TRBJ2-7 | . | . | TRBV2 | TGTGCCAGCATAAGGGGCTACGAGCAGTACTTC | CASIRGYEQYF
TRBJ2-7 | . | . | TRBV6-5 | TGTGCCAGCAGTTCCCCTAGCCTGTCCTACGAGCAGTACTTC | CASSSPSLSYEQYF
TRBJ2-2 | . | . | TRBV11-3 | TGTGCCAGCTCCCCCGGGACAACCACCGGGGAGCTGTTTTTT | CASSPGTTTGELFF
TRBJ1-1 | . | . | TRBV19 | TGTGCCAGTAGTGATGGGCGGATCAATTTTGAAGCTTTCTTT | CASSDGRINFEAFF
TRBJ2-7 | . | TRBD2 | TRBV2 | TGTGCCAGCAGTGCAGGGACTAGCGGGTACGAGCAGTACTTC | CASSAGTSGYEQYF
TRBJ2-3 | . | TRBD1 | TRBV5-4 | TGTGCCAGCAGCGGAAGGACAGGGGGCGAAGTAGATACGCAGTATTTT | CASSGRTGGEVDTQYF
TRBJ2-7 | . | . | TRBV18 | TGTGCCAGCTCACCCACCCGGGGGCAGGGAGTCTACGAGCAGTACTTC | CASSPTRGQGVYEQYF
TRBJ1-2 | . | . | TRBV7-2 | TGTGCCAGCAGCCCGTTGCAGGCGAACTATGGCTACACCTTC | CASSPLQANYGYTF
TRBJ2-7 | once | . | TRBV6-4 | TGTGCCAACCGGACAGCCTACGAGCAGTACTTC | CANRTAYEQYF
TRBJ1-2 | . | TRBD1 | TRBV28 | TGTGCCAGCAGTCGTGGACAGGATGGCTACACCTTC | CASSRGQDGYTF
TRBJ1-2 | once | . | TRBV21-1 | TGTGCCAGCATCTTACAGCGCCCCTATGGCTACACCTTC | CASILQRPYGYTF
TRBJ2-3 | . | . | TRBV7-8 | TGTGCCAGCAGCCAAAAAGCGGGCACAGATACGCAGTATTTT | CASSQKAGTDTQYF
TRBJ1-1 | . | . | TRBV13 | TGTGCCAGCAGCTGGGGTGGGTCCGGGACCACTGAAGCTTTCTTT | CASSWGGSGTTEAFF
TRBJ2-2 | . | . | TRBV11-2 | TGTGCCAGCAGCCCAATACAGGGTTACGGGGAGCTGTTTTTT | CASSPIQGYGELFF
TRBJ2-3 | . | . | TRBV15 | TGTGCCACCAGCCGAAACCCCGATACGCAGTATTTT | CATSRNPDTQYF
TRBJ1-1 | . | . | TRBV7-9 | TGTGCCAGCAGCTTATCTAGGGGGGCGAACACTGAAGCTTTCTTT | CASSLSRGANTEAFF
TRBJ2-1 | . | . | TRBV14 | TGTGCCAGCAGCCAAGATCTGGGGAAAATTGAGCAGTTCTTC | CASSQDLGKIEQFF
TRBJ1-1 | . | . | TRBV11-2 | TGTGCCAGCAGCTTAGGGGCAAACACTGAAGCTTTCTTT | CASSLGANTEAFF
TRBJ1-2 | . | . | TRBV7-9 | TGTGCCAGCAGCTTCCAGTCTAACTATGGCTACACCTTC | CASSFQSNYGYTF
TRBJ2-5 | . | . | TRBV6-2/TRBV6-3 | TGTGCCAGCAGTGACCGAGAGACCCAGTACTTC | CASSDRETQYF
TRBJ2-4 | once | TRBD1 | TRBV3-1/TRBV3-2 | TGTGCCAGCAGCCTTGACAGGGGGCGAAACATTCAGTACTTC | CASSLDRGRNIQYF
TRBJ2-1 | . | . | TRBV21-1 | TGTGCCAGCAGCAAAGTTCAAACTAGCGGGAGGTTGGGGGAAAGCTCCTACAATGAGCAGTTCTTC | CASSKVQTSGRLGESSYNEQFF
TRBJ1-5 | . | TRBD1 | TRBV2 | TGTGCCAGCAGCGGGACAGGGTCCCAGCCCCAGCATTTT | CASSGTGSQPQHF
TRBJ1-1 | . | . | TRBV5-8 | TGTGCCAGCAGCTTGGCCGGCCTGGTGTGGACTGAAGCTTTCTTT | CASSLAGLVWTEAFF
TRBJ1-2 | . | . | TRBV5-4 | TGTGCCAGCAGCCCCCAGGGAACCGGCTACACCTTC | CASSPQGTGYTF
TRBJ2-7 | . | . | TRBV15 | TGTGCCACCAGCAGAGAAAGGGCCCACGAGCAGTACTTC | CATSRERAHEQYF
TRBJ2-2 | . | TRBD1 | TRBV6-7 | TGTGCCCGGATGGGACAGGGGGTCTCCGGGGAGCTGTTTTTT | CARMGQGVSGELFF